This note documents a single T cell receptor (beta chain) sequence. Its antigen remains unidentified. The CDR3 consists of 16 residues. The V end was cut by 4 bases, the J end by 0 bases, with 13 bases between. The germline V gene has CDR1 GTSNPN and CDR2 SVGIG (reference sequence). The sample is drawn from a study of identical twins. Study outcomes and limitations: The more abundant beta clonotypes in cord blood had fewer insertions, and memory repertoires did not show this. Partly confounded zero-insertion analyses could result from invariant MAIT and iNKT cells.

TCRdb reprocessed the 5' RACE reads with MiXCR, giving one entry per CDR3 protein. Of some 1,600,000 distinct CDR3 sequences in the sample, about 30% are singletons; the top ten hold about 0.27%. This receptor was obtained from a newborn girl in good health. Source material: cord blood. This chain joins TRBV30 and TRBJ2-6; D unresolved. The CDR3 DNA reads as TGTGCCTGGAACAAGGGCGGATTCTCTGGGGCCAACGTCCTGACTTTC. Its protein product is CAWNKGGFSGANVLTF.